This T cell receptor (beta chain) was recorded in a study of shared clonotypes between healthy human individuals. As for the study in general: Each donor's CD8 memory used one plate, CD8 naive two, each CD4 subset three.

The V and J ends lost 2 bases and 2 bases respectively, with 16 bases between them. Germline CDR1 is SGHVS and CDR2 is FQNEAQ. The CDR3 has 16 amino acids. Healthy HIV-negative adults with no recent acute infections or vaccinations were recruited as donors. Caucasian adults living in Nashville, Tennessee, provided all samples. TCRdb's table, derived via immunoSEQ multiplex PCR, lists solely in-frame clones and lacks some. The sample contains 1.4 million to 1.5 million clones, more than 95% of which appear only once. This TCR came from a man aged 25-45 years in good health. Sequenced: naive CD4+ T cells sorted from blood. The subset was: CD45RA+ positively selected. The chain uses TRBV7-8 and TRBJ2-7; D remains ambiguous. This chain's CDR3 is CASSLSLGYETYEQYF. CDR3 DNA sequence: TGTGCCAGCAGCTTAAGCTTGGGCTACGAGACCTACGAGCAGTACTTC.